The rows below give T cell receptor beta chains drawn from one sample of a study of T-cell memory formation after mild COVID-19. TCRdb re-called the 5' RACE reads through MiXCR, storing one row per CDR3 protein. The data contain about 160,000 distinct CDR3 sequences, about 28% of them seen just once; the ten biggest clones take up more than 10%. The specimen was PBMCs or a T cell subset sorted from them (not recorded which). The receptors here all came from an adult woman who had mild COVID-19 (a few samples of this study predate the infection). Cell type and time point are not known. The CDR3 runs from the conserved cysteine through the conserved F or W. Fields, in order: V gene, D gene, clone size, J gene, CDR3 protein, CDR3 DNA. D genes are given only for firm matches. The size of a clone is reported for some rows only, either as once, few or many, or as a class for expanded clones.

>TRBV5-1|TRBD1|few|TRBJ2-1
CASSFRGQGDNEQFF
TGCGCCAGCAGCTTCAGGGGACAGGGCGACAATGAGCAGTTCTTC
>TRBV12-3/TRBV12-4|TRBD2|NA|TRBJ2-3
CASSLAGGATDTQYF
TGTGCCAGCAGCCTGGCGGGGGGTGCCACAGATACGCAGTATTTT
>TRBV11-2|NA|NA|TRBJ2-7
CASSLGGDHYEQYF
TGTGCCAGCAGCCTAGGGGGGGACCACTACGAGCAGTACTTC
>TRBV10-3|NA|NA|TRBJ1-1
CAISESWSVNTEAFF
TGTGCCATCAGTGAGTCGTGGTCAGTGAACACTGAAGCTTTCTTT
>TRBV7-9|NA|few|TRBJ1-2
CASSSPGLEIYGYTF
TGTGCCAGCAGCTCACCAGGGCTCGAGATCTATGGCTACACCTTC
>TRBV21-1|NA|NA|TRBJ2-7
CASSKVGASGYEQYF
TGTGCCAGCAGCAAAGTGGGGGCGTCGGGCTACGAGCAGTACTTC
>TRBV5-1|TRBD1|NA|TRBJ1-2
CASSLDETGGTYGYTF
TGCGCCAGCAGCTTAGACGAGACAGGGGGCACGTATGGCTACACCTTC
>TRBV4-1|NA|few|TRBJ1-5
CASSPGGGIGNQPQHF
TGCGCCAGCAGCCCCGGGGGGGGGATCGGCAATCAGCCCCAGCATTTT
>TRBV3-1|TRBD1|NA|TRBJ1-2
CASSLSSGTGYGYTF
TGTGCCAGCAGCCTATCCTCCGGGACAGGATATGGCTACACCTTC
>TRBV25-1|TRBD2|few|TRBJ2-3
CASSAGGGGSKDTQYF
TGTGCCAGCAGTGCGGGTGGGGGAGGGTCGAAAGATACGCAGTATTTT
>TRBV5-1|NA|NA|TRBJ1-2
CASSPIPRDTYHYGYTF
TGCGCCAGCAGCCCGATACCGCGGGACACTTACCACTATGGCTACACCTTC
>TRBV24-1|NA|few|TRBJ1-2
CATSGIFGYTF
TGTGCCACCAGCGGAATTTTTGGCTACACCTTC
>TRBV20-1|NA|few|TRBJ2-3
CSAVPSEGASTDTQYF
TGCAGTGCTGTTCCCTCGGAAGGGGCTAGCACAGATACGCAGTATTTT
>TRBV11-3|TRBD2|NA|TRBJ2-1
CASTAGAGAYNEQFF
TGTGCCAGCACGGCAGGAGCGGGAGCCTACAATGAGCAGTTCTTC
>TRBV9|NA|few|TRBJ2-1
CASSVEGDRGSSYNEQFF
TGTGCCAGCAGCGTAGAGGGGGATCGCGGGAGTTCCTACAATGAGCAGTTCTTC
>TRBV29-1|TRBD1|NA|TRBJ1-2
CSVDLSLTGDYGYTF
TGCAGCGTTGACCTAAGCCTGACAGGGGACTATGGCTACACCTTC
>TRBV2|TRBD1|NA|TRBJ2-7
CASTQQGPQYF
TGTGCCAGCACACAACAGGGGCCGCAGTACTTC
>TRBV7-8|NA|NA|TRBJ2-7
CASSLRGRNEQYF
TGTGCCAGCAGCTTACGGGGACGCAACGAGCAGTACTTC
>TRBV12-3/TRBV12-4|NA|NA|TRBJ2-2
CASSPGVRTRELFF
TGTGCCAGCAGTCCCGGGGTAAGGACCAGGGAGCTGTTTTTT
>TRBV19|NA|few|TRBJ1-5
CASSGKGSFQPQHF
TGTGCCAGTAGCGGGAAGGGGAGTTTTCAGCCCCAGCATTTT